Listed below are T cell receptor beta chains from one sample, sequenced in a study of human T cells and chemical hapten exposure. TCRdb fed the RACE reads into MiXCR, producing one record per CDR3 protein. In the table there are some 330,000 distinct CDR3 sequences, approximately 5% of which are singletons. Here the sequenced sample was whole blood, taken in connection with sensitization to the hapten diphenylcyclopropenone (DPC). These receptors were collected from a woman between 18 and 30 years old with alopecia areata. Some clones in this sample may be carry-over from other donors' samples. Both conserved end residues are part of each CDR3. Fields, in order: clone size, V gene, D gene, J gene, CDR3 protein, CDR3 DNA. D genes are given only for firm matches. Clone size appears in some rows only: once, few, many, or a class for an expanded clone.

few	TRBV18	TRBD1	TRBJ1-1	CASSPRIGTGGVNTEAFF	TGTGCCAGCTCACCGAGAATCGGGACAGGGGGCGTGAACACTGAAGCTTTCTTT
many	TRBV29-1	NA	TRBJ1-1	CSVTKGPPSTEAFF	TGCAGCGTGACTAAGGGACCCCCGAGCACTGAAGCTTTCTTT
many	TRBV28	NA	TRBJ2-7	CASTVPGDEQYF	TGTGCCAGCACCGTGCCCGGCGACGAGCAGTACTTC
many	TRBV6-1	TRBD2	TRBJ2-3	CASRVAGATDTQYF	TGTGCCAGCAGGGTAGCGGGGGCCACAGATACGCAGTATTTT
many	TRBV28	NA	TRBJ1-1	CASSRMAAVRNTEAFF	TGTGCCAGCAGTCGCATGGCCGCAGTAAGAAACACTGAAGCTTTCTTT
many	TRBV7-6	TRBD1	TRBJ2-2	CASTLGQGITGELFF	TGTGCCAGCACTTTGGGACAGGGAATCACCGGGGAGCTGTTTTTT
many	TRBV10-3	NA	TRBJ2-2	CAISENTGELFF	TGTGCCATCAGCGAGAACACCGGGGAGCTGTTTTTT
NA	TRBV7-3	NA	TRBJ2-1	CASSLTVAGPGDEQFF	TGTGCCAGCAGCTTAACGGTGGCTGGACCGGGGGATGAGCAGTTCTTC
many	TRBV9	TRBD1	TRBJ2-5	CASSAGQGPETQYF	TGTGCCAGCAGCGCTGGACAGGGGCCAGAGACCCAGTACTTC
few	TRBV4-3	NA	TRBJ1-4	CASSQDPGPSRLFF	TGCGCCAGCAGCCAAGATCCGGGGCCCTCGAGGCTGTTTTTT
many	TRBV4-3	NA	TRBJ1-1	CASSQVSNTEAFF	TGCGCCAGCAGCCAAGTATCCAACACTGAAGCTTTCTTT
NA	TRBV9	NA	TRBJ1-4	CASSVSGGNEKLFF	TGTGCCAGCAGCGTGTCCGGGGGCAATGAAAAACTGTTTTTT
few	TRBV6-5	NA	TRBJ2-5	CASSYRDPGRLGETQYF	TGTGCCAGCAGTTACAGGGATCCGGGTAGACTCGGGGAGACCCAGTACTTC
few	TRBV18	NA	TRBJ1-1	CASSPLMAGGTEAFF	TGTGCCAGCTCACCTCTTATGGCGGGGGGCACTGAAGCTTTCTTT
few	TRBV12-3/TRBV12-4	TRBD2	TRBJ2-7	CASSFYRRGLAVSATYEQYF	TGTGCCAGCAGTTTCTATCGGCGGGGACTAGCGGTAAGCGCGACCTACGAGCAGTACTTC
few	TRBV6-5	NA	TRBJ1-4	CASSYSDVPNEKLFF	TGTGCCAGCAGTTACAGCGACGTCCCTAATGAAAAACTGTTTTTT
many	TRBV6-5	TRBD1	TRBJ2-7	CASSLMTGGTYEQYF	TGTGCCAGCAGCCTAATGACAGGGGGGACCTACGAGCAGTACTTC
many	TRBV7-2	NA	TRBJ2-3	CASSSLGNSDTQYF	TGTGCCAGCAGCTCCCTCGGCAACTCGGACACGCAGTATTTT
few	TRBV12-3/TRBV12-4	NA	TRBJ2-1	CASSFGPDKRQFF	TGTGCCAGCAGTTTCGGACCGGACAAGAGGCAGTTCTTC
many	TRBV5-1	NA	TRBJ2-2	CASSLEQSRWELFF	TGCGCCAGCAGCTTGGAACAGTCCCGGTGGGAGCTGTTTTTT
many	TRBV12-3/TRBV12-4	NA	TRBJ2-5	CASSVQETQYF	TGTGCCAGCAGTGTTCAAGAGACCCAGTACTTC
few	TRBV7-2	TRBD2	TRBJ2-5	CASSLPWTSGGSAETQYF	TGTGCCAGCAGCTTACCCTGGACTAGCGGGGGCTCTGCGGAGACCCAGTACTTC
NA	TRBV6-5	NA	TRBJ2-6	CASSFRAVSGANVLTF	TGTGCCAGCAGTTTCCGGGCCGTCTCTGGGGCCAACGTCCTGACTTTC
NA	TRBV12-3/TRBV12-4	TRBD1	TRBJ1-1	CASSPDRHEAFF	TGTGCCAGCAGTCCGGACAGGCATGAAGCTTTCTTT
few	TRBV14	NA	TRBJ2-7	CASSQRDLRGEQYF	TGTGCCAGCAGCCAAAGAGACCTCCGGGGCGAGCAGTACTTC
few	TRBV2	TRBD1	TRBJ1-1	CASSSTGAIRNTEAFF	TGTGCCAGCAGTAGTACAGGGGCAATTAGGAACACTGAAGCTTTCTTT
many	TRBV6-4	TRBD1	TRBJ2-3	CASSDSKGATDTQYF	TGTGCCAGCAGTGACTCGAAGGGGGCCACAGATACGCAGTATTTT
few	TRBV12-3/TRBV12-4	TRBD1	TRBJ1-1	CASSPTGGAGYRAFF	TGTGCCAGCAGTCCCACAGGGGGCGCAGGCTATCGAGCTTTCTTT
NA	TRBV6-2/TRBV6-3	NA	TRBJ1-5	CASTEDSNQPQHF	TGTGCCAGCACCGAAGACAGCAATCAGCCCCAGCATTTT
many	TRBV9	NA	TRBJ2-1	CASSGGASYNEQFF	TGTGCCAGCAGCGGGGGGGCCTCCTACAATGAGCAGTTCTTC
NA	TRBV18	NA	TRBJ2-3	CASSPPQGRPYF	TGTGCCAGCTCACCACCCCAAGGCCGCCCGTATTTT
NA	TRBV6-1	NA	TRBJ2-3	CASIVPRTDTQYF	TGTGCCAGCATTGTCCCTCGCACAGATACGCAGTATTTT
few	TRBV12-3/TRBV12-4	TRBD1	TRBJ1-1	CASSIQGDAEAFF	TGTGCCAGCAGTATACAGGGGGACGCTGAAGCTTTCTTT
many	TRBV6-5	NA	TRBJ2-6	CASSLDATGANVLTF	TGTGCCAGCAGCCTCGACGCTACTGGGGCCAACGTCCTGACTTTC
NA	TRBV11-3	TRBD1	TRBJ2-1	CASSLMGQPHNEQFF	TGTGCCAGCAGCTTAATGGGACAGCCGCACAATGAGCAGTTCTTC
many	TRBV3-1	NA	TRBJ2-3	CASSQRSDTQYF	TGTGCCAGCAGCCAACGGTCAGATACGCAGTATTTT
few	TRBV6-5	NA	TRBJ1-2	CASSGQGRYSTTYGYTF	TGTGCCAGCAGTGGGCAGGGCAGATACAGTACCACCTATGGCTACACCTTC
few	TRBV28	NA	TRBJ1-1	CASSLIRGAEAFF	TGTGCCAGCAGTTTAATAAGGGGGGCTGAAGCTTTCTTT
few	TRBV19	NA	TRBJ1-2	CASSTPGQGTYTF	TGTGCCAGTAGTACGCCCGGGCAGGGCACTTACACCTTC
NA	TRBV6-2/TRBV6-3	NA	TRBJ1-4	CASSYAPPEKLFF	TGTGCCAGCAGTTACGCGCCTCCCGAAAAACTGTTTTTT
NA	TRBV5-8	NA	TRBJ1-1	CASSLYKWGPTLMNTEAFF	TGTGCCAGCAGCTTGTATAAGTGGGGGCCGACTTTGATGAACACTGAAGCTTTCTTT
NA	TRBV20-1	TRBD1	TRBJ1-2	CSASGLTGNYGYTF	TGCAGTGCTAGTGGGTTGACAGGGAACTATGGCTACACCTTC
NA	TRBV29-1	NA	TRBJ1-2	CSVGYGAGNGYTF	TGCAGCGTGGGCTACGGGGCGGGGAATGGCTACACCTTC
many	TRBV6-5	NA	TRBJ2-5	CASSYYPGHVKETQYF	TGTGCCAGCAGTTATTACCCGGGACACGTAAAAGAGACCCAGTACTTC
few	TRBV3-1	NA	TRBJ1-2	CASSPTRGRGYGYTF	TGTGCCAGCAGCCCCACAAGGGGCCGGGGCTATGGCTACACCTTC